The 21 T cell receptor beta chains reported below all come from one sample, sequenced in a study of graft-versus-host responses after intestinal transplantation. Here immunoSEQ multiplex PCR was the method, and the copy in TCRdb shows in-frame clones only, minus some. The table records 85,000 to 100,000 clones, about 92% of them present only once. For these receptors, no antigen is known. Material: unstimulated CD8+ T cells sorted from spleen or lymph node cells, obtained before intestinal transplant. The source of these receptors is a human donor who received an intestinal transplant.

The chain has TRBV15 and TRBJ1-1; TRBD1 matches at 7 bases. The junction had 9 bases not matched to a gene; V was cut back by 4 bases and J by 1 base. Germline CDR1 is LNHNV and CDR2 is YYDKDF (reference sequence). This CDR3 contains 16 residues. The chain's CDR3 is CATSNKRGQENTEAFF. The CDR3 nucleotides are TGTGCCACCAGCAATAAAAGGGGGCAGGAGAACACTGAAGCTTTCTTT. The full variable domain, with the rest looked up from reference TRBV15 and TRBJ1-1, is DAMVIQNPRYQVTQFGKPVTLSCSQTLNHNVMYWYQQKSSQAPKLLFHYYDKDFNNEADTPDNFQSRRPNTSFCFLDIRSPGLGDTAMYLCATSNKRGQENTEAFFGQGTRLTVV.

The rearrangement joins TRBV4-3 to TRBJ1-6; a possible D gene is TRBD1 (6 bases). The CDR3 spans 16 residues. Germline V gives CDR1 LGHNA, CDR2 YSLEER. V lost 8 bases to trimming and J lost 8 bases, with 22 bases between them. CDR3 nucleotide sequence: TGCGCCAGCTCGGCCATCACGGGGGGGGCGTATTCACCCCTCCACTTT. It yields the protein CASSAITGGAYSPLHF.

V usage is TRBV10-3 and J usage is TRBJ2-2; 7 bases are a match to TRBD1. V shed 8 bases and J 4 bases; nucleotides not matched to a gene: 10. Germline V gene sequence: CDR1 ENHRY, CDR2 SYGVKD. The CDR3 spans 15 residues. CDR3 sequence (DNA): TGTGCCATCGAGAACCCGACAGGGTCCACCGGGGAGCTGTTTTTT. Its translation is CAIENPTGSTGELFF.

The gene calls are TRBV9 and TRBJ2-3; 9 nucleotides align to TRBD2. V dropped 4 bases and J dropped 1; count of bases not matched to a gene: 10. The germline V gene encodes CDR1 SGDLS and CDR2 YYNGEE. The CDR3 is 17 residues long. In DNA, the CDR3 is TGTGCCAGCAGCCCGGGCGGGGGGGCCGGGGGCACAGATACGCAGTATTTT. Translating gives CASSPGGGAGGTDTQYF.

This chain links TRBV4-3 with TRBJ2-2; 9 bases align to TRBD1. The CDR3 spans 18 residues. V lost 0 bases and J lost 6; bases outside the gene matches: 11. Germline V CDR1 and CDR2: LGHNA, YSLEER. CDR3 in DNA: TGCGCCAGCAGCCAAGACCTCCCGGGACAGGGATGGGCCGGGGAGCTGTTTTTT. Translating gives CASSQDLPGQGWAGELFF.

The CDR3 region is CAISPGTSYEQYF. CDR3 coding DNA: TGTGCCATCAGCCCAGGGACTTCCTACGAGCAGTACTTC. The chain links TRBV10-3 to TRBJ2-7; a possible D gene is TRBD2 (6 bases). V lost 6 bases, J lost 1 base, and 10 bases lay in between. There are 13 residues in the CDR3. From germline, CDR1 is ENHRY and CDR2 SYGVKD.

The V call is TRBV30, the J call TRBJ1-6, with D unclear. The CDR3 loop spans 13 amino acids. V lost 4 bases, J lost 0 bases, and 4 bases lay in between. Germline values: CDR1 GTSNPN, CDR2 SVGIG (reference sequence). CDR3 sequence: CAWKSSYNSPLHF. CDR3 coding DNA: TGTGCCTGGAAGAGCTCCTATAATTCACCCCTCCACTTT.

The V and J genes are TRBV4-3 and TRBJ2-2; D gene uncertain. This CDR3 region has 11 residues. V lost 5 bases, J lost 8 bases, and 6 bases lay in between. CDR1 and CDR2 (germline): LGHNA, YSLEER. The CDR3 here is CASSDGGELFF. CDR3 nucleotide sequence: TGCGCCAGCAGCGACGGGGGGGAGCTGTTTTTT.

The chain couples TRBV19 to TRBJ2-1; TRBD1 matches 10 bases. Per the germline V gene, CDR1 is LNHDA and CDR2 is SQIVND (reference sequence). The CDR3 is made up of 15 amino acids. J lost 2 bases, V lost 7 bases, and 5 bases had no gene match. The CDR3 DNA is TGTGCCAGTAATTTCGGGACAGGGGCCTACAATGAGCAGTTCTTC. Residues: CASNFGTGAYNEQFF.

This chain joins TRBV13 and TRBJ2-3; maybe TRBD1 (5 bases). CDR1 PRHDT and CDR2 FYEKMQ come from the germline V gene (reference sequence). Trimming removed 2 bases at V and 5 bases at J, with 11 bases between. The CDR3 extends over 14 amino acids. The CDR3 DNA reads TGTGCCAGCAGCTTACAGGCAGGGCAAGATACGCAGTATTTT. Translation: CASSLQAGQDTQYF. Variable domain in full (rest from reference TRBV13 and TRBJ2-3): AAGVIQSPRHLIKEKRETATLKCYPIPRHDTVYWYQQGPGQDPQFLISFYEKMQSDKGSIPDRFSAQQFSDYHSELNMSSLELGDSALYFCASSLQAGQDTQYFGPGTRLTVL.

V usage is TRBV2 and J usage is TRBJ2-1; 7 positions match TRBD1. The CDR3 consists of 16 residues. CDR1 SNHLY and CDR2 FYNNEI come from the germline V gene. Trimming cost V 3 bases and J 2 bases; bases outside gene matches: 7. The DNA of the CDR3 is TGTGCCAGCAGTGAGAGGGCAGGGGGTGCCTACAATGAGCAGTTCTTC. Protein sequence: CASSERAGGAYNEQFF. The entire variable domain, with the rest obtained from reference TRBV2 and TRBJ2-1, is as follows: EPEVTQTPSHQVTQMGQEVILRCVPISNHLYFYWYRQILGQKVEFLVSFYNNEISEKSEIFDDQFSVERPDGSNFTLKIRSTKLEDSAMYFCASSERAGGAYNEQFFGPGTRLTVL.

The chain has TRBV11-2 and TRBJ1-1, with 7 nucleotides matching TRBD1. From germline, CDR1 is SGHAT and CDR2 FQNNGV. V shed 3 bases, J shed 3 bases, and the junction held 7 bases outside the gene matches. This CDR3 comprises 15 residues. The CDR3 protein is CASSFFDREDTEAFF. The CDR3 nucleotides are TGTGCCAGCAGCTTCTTTGACAGGGAAGACACTGAAGCTTTCTTT. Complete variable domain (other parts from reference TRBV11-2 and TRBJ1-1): EAGVAQSPRYKIIEKRQSVAFWCNPISGHATLYWYQQILGQGPKLLIQFQNNGVVDDSQLPKDRFSAERLKGVDSTLKIQPAKLEDSAVYLCASSFFDREDTEAFFGQGTRLTVV.

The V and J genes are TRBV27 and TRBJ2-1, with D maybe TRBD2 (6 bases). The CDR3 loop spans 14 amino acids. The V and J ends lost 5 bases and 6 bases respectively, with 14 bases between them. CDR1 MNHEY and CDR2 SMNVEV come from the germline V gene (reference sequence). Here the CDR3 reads CASSSRGGPNEQFF. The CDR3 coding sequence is TGTGCCAGCAGTAGCCGGGGAGGACCCAATGAGCAGTTCTTC.

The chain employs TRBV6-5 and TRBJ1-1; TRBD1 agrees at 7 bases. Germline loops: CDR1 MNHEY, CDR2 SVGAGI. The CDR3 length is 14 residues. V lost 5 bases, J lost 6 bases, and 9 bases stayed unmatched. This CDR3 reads CASSPIQGFPEAFF. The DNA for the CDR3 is TGTGCCAGCAGTCCGATACAGGGGTTCCCTGAAGCTTTCTTT.

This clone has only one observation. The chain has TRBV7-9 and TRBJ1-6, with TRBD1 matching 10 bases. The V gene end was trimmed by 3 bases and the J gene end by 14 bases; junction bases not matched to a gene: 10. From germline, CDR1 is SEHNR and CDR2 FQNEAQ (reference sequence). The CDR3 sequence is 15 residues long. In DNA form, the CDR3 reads TGTGCCAGCAGCTTTACCGGGACAGGGGATATTACCCTCCACTTT. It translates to CASSFTGTGDITLHF.

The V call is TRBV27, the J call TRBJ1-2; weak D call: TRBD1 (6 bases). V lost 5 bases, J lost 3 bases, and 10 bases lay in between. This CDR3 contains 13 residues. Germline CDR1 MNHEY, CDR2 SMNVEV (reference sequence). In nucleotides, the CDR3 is TGTGCCAGCAGTCACAGGGAATACTATGGCTACACCTTC. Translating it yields CASSHREYYGYTF.

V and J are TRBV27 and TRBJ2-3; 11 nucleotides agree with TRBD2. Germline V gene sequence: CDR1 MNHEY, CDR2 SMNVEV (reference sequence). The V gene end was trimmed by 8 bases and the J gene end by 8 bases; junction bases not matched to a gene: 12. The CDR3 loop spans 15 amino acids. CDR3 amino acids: CASASSGGPAPTQYF. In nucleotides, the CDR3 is TGTGCCAGCGCTTCTAGCGGGGGGCCAGCACCTACGCAGTATTTT.

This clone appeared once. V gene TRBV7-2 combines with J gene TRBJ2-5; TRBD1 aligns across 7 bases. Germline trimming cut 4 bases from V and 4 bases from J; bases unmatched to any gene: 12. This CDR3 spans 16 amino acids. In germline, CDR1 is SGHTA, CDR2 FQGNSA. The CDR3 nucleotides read TGTGCCAGCAGCTCCCCCGGAACAGGGGTACGAGAGACCCAGTACTTC. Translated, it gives CASSSPGTGVRETQYF.

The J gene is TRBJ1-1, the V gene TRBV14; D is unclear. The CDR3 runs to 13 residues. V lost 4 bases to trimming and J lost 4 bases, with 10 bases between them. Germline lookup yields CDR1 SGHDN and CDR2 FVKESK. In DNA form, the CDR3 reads TGTGCCAGCAGCCTTAGTGTATTCACTGAAGCTTTCTTT. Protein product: CASSLSVFTEAFF. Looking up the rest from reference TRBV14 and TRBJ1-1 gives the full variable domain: EAGVTQFPSHSVIEKGQTVTLRCDPISGHDNLYWYRRVMGKEIKFLLHFVKESKQDESGMPNNRFLAERTGGTYSTLKVQPAELEDSGVYFCASSLSVFTEAFFGQGTRLTVV.

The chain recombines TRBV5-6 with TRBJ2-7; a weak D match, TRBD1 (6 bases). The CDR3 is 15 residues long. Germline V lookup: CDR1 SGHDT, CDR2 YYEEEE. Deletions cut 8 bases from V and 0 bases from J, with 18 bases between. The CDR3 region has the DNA TGTGCCAGTTCCCAGGGTACAGGGTTCTCCTACGAGCAGTACTTC. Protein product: CASSQGTGFSYEQYF.

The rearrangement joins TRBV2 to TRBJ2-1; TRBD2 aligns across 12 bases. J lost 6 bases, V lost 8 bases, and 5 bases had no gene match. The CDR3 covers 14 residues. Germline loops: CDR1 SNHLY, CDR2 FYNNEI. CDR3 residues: CASAPSGGANEQFF. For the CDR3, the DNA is TGTGCCAGCGCCCCTAGCGGGGGGGCCAATGAGCAGTTCTTC. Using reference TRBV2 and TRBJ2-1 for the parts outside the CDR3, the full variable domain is EPEVTQTPSHQVTQMGQEVILRCVPISNHLYFYWYRQILGQKVEFLVSFYNNEISEKSEIFDDQFSVERPDGSNFTLKIRSTKLEDSAMYFCASAPSGGANEQFFGPGTRLTVL.